The source of this TCR beta chain is a study of OX40 agonist ivuxolimab in advanced cancers. Study information: The eligibility criteria allowed prior anti-PD-1, anti-PD-L1 or anti-CTLA-4 therapy, and under 50% had some. General study results and limits: The antigens recognized by the expanded peripheral T cells, that is their antigen specificity, were not determined. The study found among the lowest clonal expansion in partial responders at 0.1-3.0 mg/kg.

Germline V gives CDR1 SGHTA, CDR2 FQGTGA. There are 13 residues in the CDR3. The V end was cut by 2 bases, the J end by 1 base, with 5 bases between. Assay: immunoSEQ multiplex PCR; the TCRdb copy retains only in-frame clones and omits some. In the table there are under 100,000 clones, around nine tenths of which are singletons. Worth noting for this clone: The antigen is not known.

The sequencing here drew on CD4+ or CD8+ T cells sorted from blood, taken in a trial of the OX40 agonist ivuxolimab. This TCR was sampled from an adult with an advanced solid tumor such as melanoma, head and neck, liver or kidney cancer. The rearrangement joins TRBV7-3 to TRBJ1-1; D gene uncertain. CDR3 loop: CASSLGSNTEAFF. The CDR3 DNA follows: TGTGCCAGCAGCTTAGGATCGAACACTGAAGCTTTCTTT. Based on the CDR3 plus reference TRBV7-3 and TRBJ1-1, the full variable domain is GAGVSQTPSNKVTEKGKYVELRCDPISGHTALYWYRQSLGQGPEFLIYFQGTGAADDSGLPNDRFFAVRPEGSVSTLKIQRTERGDSAVYLCASSLGSNTEAFFGQGTRLTVV.